The clone carrying this TCR beta chain was recorded a few times. The data originate from a study of T cells in Graves' hyperthyroidism and ophthalmopathy. This CDR3 has 11 amino acids. Trimming cost V 6 bases and J 8 bases, with 10 bases left between them. Germline CDR1 reads SGHVS; CDR2 reads FQNEAQ. Graves' hyperthyroidism showing no ophthalmopathy progression within 18 months was considered stable. Template material for amplifying TCR beta CDR3 regions consisted of RNA transcripts. Researchers ran a first-round RT-PCR on the TCR CDR3 using the HTBI primer set. TCRdb re-derived calls from the multiplex PCR reads in MiXCR, one entry per CDR3 protein. Among just under 750,000 distinct CDR3 sequences listed, roughly a third were seen once.

The origin of this receptor is a woman aged 40 to 55 with Graves' hyperthyroidism. Material: blood. The chain is built from TRBV7-8 and TRBJ1-2, with a possible D match to TRBD1 (6 bases). The CDR3 DNA is TGTGCCAGCAGTACAGGGCTCGGCTACACCTTC. Amino acid sequence: CASSTGLGYTF.